This T cell receptor beta chain was captured by sequencing in a study of identifying expanded T cells in peripheral blood. Findings of the study overall: Technical replicates showed about 1.1 changed clones; around 2 weeks about 16.4; four weeks 19.

Healthy donors had no documented immune events, such as infections, while sampled. The repertoire was sequenced with immunoSEQ multiplex PCR; TCRdb's copy has only in-frame clones and lacks some. Found here are roughly 100,000 clones, roughly 89% of them singletons; the top ten hold around 17%. This clone was detected only once. Antigen: not known. The CDR3 extends over 15 amino acids. V was clipped by 5 bases and J by 2 bases, with 16 bases between them. CDR1 is SGHTA and CDR2 is FQGNSA in the germline V gene. The TCR comes from a person aged 18 to 69 in good health. The sample taken for sequencing was blood. This chain uses TRBV7-2 with TRBJ2-7; weak D call: TRBD2 (6 bases). CDR3 loop: CASSEGLLEAYEQYF. DNA of the CDR3: TGTGCCAGCAGCGAGGGACTCCTGGAGGCCTACGAGCAGTACTTC.